The 30 T cell receptor beta chains listed next were all sequenced from one sample in a study of control samples from healthy donors and cancer patients. Assay: immunoSEQ multiplex PCR; the TCRdb copy retains only in-frame clones and omits some. The repertoire holds roughly 130,000 clones, with 88% as singletons. The sample taken for sequencing was blood. The receptors were sampled from a woman aged 25 to 39 in good health.

The chain joins TRBV2 to TRBJ2-2; 11 nucleotides line up with TRBD2. V shed 4 bases, J shed 4 bases, and the junction held 5 bases outside the gene matches. The CDR3 covers 16 residues. The germline V gene encodes CDR1 SNHLY and CDR2 FYNNEI. This CDR3 is CASSGTSGYLTGELFF. CDR3 DNA sequence: TGTGCCAGCAGTGGGACTAGCGGGTATCTCACCGGGGAGCTGTTTTTT.

The chain carries TRBV6-5 and TRBJ1-4; D unresolved. The CDR3 runs 13 residues. Trimming removed 11 bases at V and 7 bases at J, with 17 bases between. Germline V CDR1 and CDR2: MNHEY, SVGAGI. The CDR3 loop reads CASSVGRTEKLFF. In DNA form, the CDR3 reads TGTGCCTCCTCGGTCGGCAGGACTGAAAAACTGTTTTTT.

The genes are TRBV10-3 and TRBJ2-1, with a tentative D call TRBD1 (8 bases). The germline gives CDR1 ENHRY, CDR2 SYGVKD. V lost 3 bases, J lost 7 bases, and 19 bases lay in between. The length of the CDR3 is 16 residues. The CDR3 loop is CAISDRGLDGGNEQFF. The CDR3 DNA follows: TGTGCCATCAGTGACAGGGGGCTGGACGGGGGGAATGAGCAGTTCTTC.

The CDR3 sequence is CASSPGADRSDGYTF. The CDR3 DNA reads TGTGCCAGCTCACCAGGGGCAGATCGAAGTGATGGCTACACCTTC. The J gene is TRBJ1-2, the V gene TRBV18; D possibly corresponds to TRBD1 (5 bases). CDR1 is KGHSH, CDR2 LQKENI, per germline. This CDR3 region has 15 residues. V was shortened by 2 bases and J by 6 bases, with 16 bases between the two germline ends. The full variable domain, completed using reference TRBV18 and TRBJ1-2, is NAGVMQNPRHLVRRRGQEARLRCSPMKGHSHVYWYRQLPEEGLKFMVYLQKENIIDESGMPKERFSAEFPKEGPSILRIQQVVRGDSAAYFCASSPGADRSDGYTFGSGTRLTVV.

The chain recombines TRBV9 with TRBJ2-1, with TRBD2 matching over 13 bases. CDR1 is SGDLS, CDR2 YYNGEE, per germline. J was trimmed by 1 base and V by 3 bases; bases with no gene match: 10. The CDR3 covers 19 residues. The CDR3 DNA follows: TGTGCCAGCAGCGAAACGACTAGCGGGGGGCCTTATTCCTACAATGAGCAGTTCTTC. Translation gives CASSETTSGGPYSYNEQFF.

With respect to this clone: This same CDR3 is encoded by further DNA sequences in the sample. The chain employs TRBV7-9 and TRBJ2-7; D is possibly TRBD1 (5 bases). Germline CDR1 is SEHNR and CDR2 is FQNEAQ (reference sequence). The CDR3 runs 13 residues. V lost 2 bases to trimming and J lost 3 bases, with 8 bases between them. This CDR3 is CASSLQGDYEQYF. The DNA of the CDR3 is TGTGCCAGCAGCTTACAGGGTGACTACGAGCAGTACTTC.

The chain carries TRBV19 and TRBJ1-5; 7 nucleotides line up with TRBD1. This CDR3 is 16 amino acids long. Losses at the gene ends were 4 bases for V and 3 bases for J; bases not matched to a gene: 9. Germline assignment: CDR1 LNHDA and CDR2 SQIVND (reference sequence). The CDR3 loop reads CASSTLDRANNQPQHF. In nucleotides, the CDR3 is TGTGCCAGTAGTACCCTCGACAGGGCGAACAATCAGCCCCAGCATTTT. The whole variable domain, filled in from reference TRBV19 and TRBJ1-5, reads DGGITQSPKYLFRKEGQNVTLSCEQNLNHDAMYWYRQDPGQGLRLIYYSQIVNDFQKGDIAEGYSVSREKKESFPLTVTSAQKNPTAFYLCASSTLDRANNQPQHFGDGTRLSIL.

The chain links TRBV19 to TRBJ2-5; TRBD1 matches at 8 bases. J gave up 5 bases and V 5 bases, and 7 bases lay outside the gene matches. Germline V gene data show CDR1 as LNHDA and CDR2 as SQIVND (reference sequence). The CDR3 runs to 14 residues. The CDR3 region has the DNA TGTGCCAGTAGTCCTGGACAGGGCCCGGAGACCCAGTACTTC. This translates into CASSPGQGPETQYF.

This chain links TRBV2 with TRBJ1-5, with a possible D match to TRBD1 (5 bases). The germline V gene encodes CDR1 SNHLY and CDR2 FYNNEI. The CDR3 loop spans 13 amino acids. V lost 8 bases and J lost 3, with 11 bases in between. As DNA, the CDR3 is TGTGCCAGCCACGGGGCTCCCAATCAGCCCCAGCATTTT. The encoded protein is CASHGAPNQPQHF.

This clone was found once. The chain carries TRBV29-1 and TRBJ2-2, with D uncertain. The germline gives CDR1 SQVTM, CDR2 ANQGSEA. V was shortened by 4 bases and J by 0 bases, with 9 bases between the two germline ends. The CDR3 contains 14 residues. CDR3 bases: TGCAGCGTTGCGGGCGAAACGAACACCGGGGAGCTGTTTTTT. This sequence encodes CSVAGETNTGELFF.

The chain has TRBV4-2 and TRBJ1-2; D might be TRBD1 (6 bases). The V and J ends lost 1 base and 7 bases respectively, with 16 bases between them. Per germline, CDR1 LGHNA and CDR2 YNFKEQ. There are 15 residues in the CDR3. The CDR3 protein is CASSQVSTGPFGYTF. The CDR3 DNA follows: TGTGCCAGCAGCCAAGTTTCGACAGGCCCCTTTGGCTACACCTTC.

The chain has TRBV25-1 and TRBJ2-5; D is possibly TRBD1 (6 bases). Trimming left V 3 bases short and J 4 bases short, with 6 bases between. Per the germline V gene, CDR1 is MGHDK and CDR2 is SYGVNS. The CDR3 extends over 12 amino acids. In DNA, the CDR3 is TGTGCCAGCAGTGAGGACAGAGAGACCCAGTACTTC. Protein product: CASSEDRETQYF.

V usage is TRBV20-1 and J usage is TRBJ1-6; the D is unclear. Trimming pared 3 bases from V and 0 bases from J, leaving 15 bases between. From germline, CDR1 is DFQATT and CDR2 SNEGSKA (reference sequence). The CDR3 length is 17 residues. The CDR3 sequence is CSASDSYQSSYNSPLHF. The CDR3 nucleotides are TGCAGTGCTAGTGACTCCTACCAGAGCTCCTATAATTCACCCCTCCACTTT.

The gene calls are TRBV5-8 and TRBJ1-5; D gene uncertain. This CDR3 comprises 12 residues. Germline values: CDR1 SGHTS, CDR2 YDEGEE. V lost 0 bases, J lost 4 bases, and 2 bases lay in between. The CDR3 region is CASSLDNQPQHF. The DNA of the CDR3 is TGTGCCAGCAGCTTGGATAATCAGCCCCAGCATTTT.

The V call is TRBV24-1, the J call TRBJ2-5; 8 positions agree with TRBD1. The CDR3 covers 15 residues. Looked up from germline, CDR1 is KGHDR and CDR2 is SFDVKD. Trimming removed 0 bases from V and 2 bases from J; junction bases left unmatched: 1. This CDR3 is CATSDLRQGQETQYF. The CDR3 DNA reads TGTGCCACCAGTGATTTGCGACAGGGGCAAGAGACCCAGTACTTC.

This chain links TRBV2 with TRBJ2-3; 8 bases align to TRBD2. The V segment lost 9 bases and the J segment 2 bases; nucleotides outside the gene matches: 19. The length of the CDR3 is 18 residues. CDR1 is SNHLY and CDR2 is FYNNEI in the germline V gene. The CDR3 nucleotides read TGTGCCAGTGGTGAGAGGGTAGCGGGAACCCTCCACACAGATACGCAGTATTTT. As protein: CASGERVAGTLHTDTQYF.

This chain uses TRBV29-1 with TRBJ2-1, with D tentatively TRBD1 (5 bases). CDR1 is SQVTM, CDR2 ANQGSEA, per germline. There are 14 residues in the CDR3. V lost 6 bases, J lost 3 bases, and 15 bases lay in between. The CDR3 nucleotides read TGCAGCGTGACAGTCCCTGGTAACTACAATGAGCAGTTCTTC. It yields the protein CSVTVPGNYNEQFF.

V and J are TRBV21-1 and TRBJ2-3; no check of the table's D call, TRBD1, against the DNA was made. TRBV21-1 represents a pseudogene. The CDR3 spans 14 residues. CDR3 loop: CASSKIQGTDTQYF. The CDR3, as DNA: TGTGCCAGCAGCAAAATACAGGGTACAGATACGCAGTATTTT.

The CDR3: CASIPPGRGDSPLHF. CDR3 in DNA: TGTGCCAGCATTCCCCCCGGCAGGGGAGATTCACCCCTCCACTTT. The rearrangement links TRBV2 to TRBJ1-6; maybe TRBD1 (6 bases). This CDR3 is built from 15 residues. CDR1 is SNHLY, CDR2 FYNNEI, per germline. The ends were cut back, 7 bases at V and 8 bases at J, with 18 bases in the middle. Using reference TRBV2 and TRBJ1-6 for the parts outside the CDR3, the full variable domain is EPEVTQTPSHQVTQMGQEVILRCVPISNHLYFYWYRQILGQKVEFLVSFYNNEISEKSEIFDDQFSVERPDGSNFTLKIRSTKLEDSAMYFCASIPPGRGDSPLHFGNGTRLTVT.

This sequence joins TRBV15 and TRBJ2-1, with no clear D. V was clipped by 1 base and J by 2 bases, with 6 bases between them. Per germline, CDR1 LNHNV and CDR2 YYDKDF (reference sequence). The CDR3 spans 14 residues. For the CDR3, the DNA is TGTGCCACCAGCAGAGTCCAGACCTACAATGAGCAGTTCTTC. Protein product: CATSRVQTYNEQFF.

J is TRBJ1-1 and V is TRBV5-1; D is possibly TRBD1 (5 bases). Trimming took 3 bases from V and 6 from J, leaving 15 bases between them. The CDR3 has 14 residues. CDR1 is SGHRS, CDR2 YFSETQ, per germline. DNA for the CDR3: TGCGCCAGCAGCTCTAGCGGGGCGTCCGCTGAAGCTTTCTTT. Residues: CASSSSGASAEAFF.

The chain links TRBV10-3 to TRBJ1-3; D possibly corresponds to TRBD1 (5 bases). The V gene's germline CDR1 is ENHRY and CDR2 SYGVKD. This CDR3 spans 15 amino acids. The V end was cut by 7 bases, the J end by 0 bases, with 13 bases between. The CDR3, as DNA: TGTGCCATCACTCGGGGCCTTGACTCTGGAAACACCATATATTTT. Translating gives CAITRGLDSGNTIYF.

J is TRBJ1-1 and V is TRBV14; D remains ambiguous. The CDR3 is 12 residues long. Trimming took 0 bases from V and 5 from J, leaving 4 bases between them. Germline assignment: CDR1 SGHDN and CDR2 FVKESK. CDR3 bases: TGTGCCAGCAGCCAAGAATGGACTGAAGCTTTCTTT. Residues: CASSQEWTEAFF.

This sequence joins TRBV18 and TRBJ1-6; D ambiguous. V gave up 3 bases and J gave up 5 bases, with 20 bases separating them. Germline V gives CDR1 KGHSH, CDR2 LQKENI. The CDR3 extends over 18 amino acids. Here the CDR3 DNA reads TGTGCCAGCTCACCCGGGGAGGCCCGCACCCGCGATAATTCACCCCTCCACTTT. Translated, it gives CASSPGEARTRDNSPLHF. The variable domain in full, completed from reference TRBV18 and TRBJ1-6, reads NAGVMQNPRHLVRRRGQEARLRCSPMKGHSHVYWYRQLPEEGLKFMVYLQKENIIDESGMPKERFSAEFPKEGPSILRIQQVVRGDSAAYFCASSPGEARTRDNSPLHFGNGTRLTVT.

The rearrangement joins TRBV29-1 to TRBJ2-6, with 8 bases aligning to TRBD1. The V gene's germline CDR1 is SQVTM and CDR2 ANQGSEA. The CDR3 contains 17 residues. The V and J ends lost 4 bases and 1 base, in that order; junction bases with no gene match: 9. This chain's CDR3 is CSVGQGAASSGANVLTF. CDR3 DNA: TGCAGCGTTGGCCAGGGGGCCGCCTCATCTGGGGCCAACGTCCTGACTTTC.

This clone appeared a single time. This sequence joins TRBV30 and TRBJ2-4, with 8 positions matching TRBD1. Losses at the gene ends were 4 bases for V and 3 bases for J; bases not matched to a gene: 8. Germline V lookup: CDR1 GTSNPN, CDR2 SVGIG (reference sequence). The CDR3 runs 15 residues. The CDR3 nucleotides read TGTGCCTGGACACTAGACAGGGGAGTCAAAAACATTCAGTACTTC. Amino acid sequence: CAWTLDRGVKNIQYF.

This clone was seen a single time. V gene TRBV3-1 (or the pseudogene TRBV3-2) combines with J gene TRBJ2-3; either TRBD1 or TRBD2 may supply D (6 bases each). Trimming pared 1 base from V and 0 bases from J, leaving 8 bases between. The CDR3 length is 15 residues. Germline V gene sequence: CDR1 LGHDT, CDR2 YNNKEL (reference sequence). In nucleotides, the CDR3 is TGTGCCAGCAGCCAAGCGGGGGCGAGCACAGATACGCAGTATTTT. Amino acids: CASSQAGASTDTQYF.

With respect to this clone: A junction boundary mismatches the germline segment, possibly from a read error. This rearrangement joins TRBV20-1 to TRBJ2-3, with 9 positions matching TRBD2. CDR1 and CDR2 (germline): DFQATT, SNEGSKA (reference sequence). The CDR3 has 14 residues. This chain's CDR3 is CSSSVAGGIDTQYF. The CDR3 DNA sequence: TGCAGTTCTAGTGTCGCGGGAGGGATAGATACGCAGTATTTT.

V and J are TRBV27 and TRBJ2-7, with D unclear. The V end was cut by 3 bases, the J end by 0 bases, with 12 bases between. Germline CDR1 MNHEY, CDR2 SMNVEV (reference sequence). The CDR3 loop spans 15 amino acids. The DNA for the CDR3 is TGTGCCAGCAGTTTTTCTTTACAGTCCTCCTACGAGCAGTACTTC. The encoded protein is CASSFSLQSSYEQYF.

This clone came up once. J is TRBJ1-1 and V is TRBV11-2; no definite D call. Germline lookup yields CDR1 SGHAT and CDR2 FQNNGV. Deletions cut 4 bases from V and 0 bases from J, with 12 bases between. There are 15 residues in the CDR3. The CDR3 spells CASSYSEGLNTEAFF. The CDR3, as DNA: TGTGCCAGCAGCTACTCTGAGGGTTTGAACACTGAAGCTTTCTTT. The whole variable domain, remainder taken from reference TRBV11-2 and TRBJ1-1, is EAGVAQSPRYKIIEKRQSVAFWCNPISGHATLYWYQQILGQGPKLLIQFQNNGVVDDSQLPKDRFSAERLKGVDSTLKIQPAKLEDSAVYLCASSYSEGLNTEAFFGQGTRLTVV.